This TCR beta chain is drawn from a study of T cell responses to AZD1222 COVID-19 vaccine. Study outcomes and limitations: Sampling that yielded the repertoires occurred only after the peak T cell response.

This CDR3 contains 13 residues. Germline CDR1 GTSNPN, CDR2 SVGIG (reference sequence). The V segment lost 0 bases and the J segment 7 bases; nucleotides outside the gene matches: 3. The assay was immunoSEQ multiplex PCR, and TCRdb's table has in-frame clones only and misses some. The table includes some 150,000 clones, about 91% detected once. A word on this clone: What it binds is not known.

The clonotype was recovered from an adult in good health. The sequencing here drew on peripheral blood, taken on day 0 of AZD1222 vaccination. This chain connects TRBV30 to TRBJ1-5; TRBD1 aligns across 7 bases. The CDR3 spells CAWSVQGNQPQHF. The CDR3 nucleotides read TGTGCCTGGAGTGTACAGGGGAACCAGCCCCAGCATTTT.